A selection of T cell receptor beta chains follows, all from one sample in a study of neurological immune-mediated disorders. TCRdb redid the calling of the 5' RACE reads with MiXCR, one entry per CDR3 protein. Among fewer than 90,000 distinct CDR3 sequences listed, about 9.4% were seen once. Material: PBMCs. These receptors all stem from a man aged 40-49 years in good health. Both conserved end residues are trimmed from each CDR3. The order of the fields is J gene, V gene, CDR3 protein.

TRBJ2-1	TRBV7-2	ASSVLQLAGGDEF
TRBJ2-7	TRBV28	ASRRTGVSSYEQY
TRBJ1-1	TRBV29-1	SVEWGGQGDTEAF
TRBJ1-3	TRBV20-1	SAPSRDSGNTIY
TRBJ2-1	TRBV20-1	SARDTPGQGRNEQF
TRBJ2-1	TRBV11-2	ASSLEGGRPYNEQF
TRBJ1-2	TRBV29-1	SVEDQGIGYT
TRBJ2-5	TRBV15	ATRESGQAQETQY
TRBJ2-2	TRBV3-1	ASSQVRSLNTGELF
TRBJ2-7	TRBV27	ASSLRWASGFYEQY
TRBJ2-6	TRBV7-9	ASSTGFSGANVLT
TRBJ2-1	TRBV5-1	ASRLTGGSYNEQF